This is a list of T cell receptor beta chains from one sample in a study of blood T cell repertoires in COVID-19. Here immunoSEQ multiplex PCR was the method, and the copy in TCRdb shows in-frame clones only, minus some. The data hold under 250,000 clones, with around 80% observed a single time. Sequenced: peripheral blood. These TCRs come from a human donor in a cohort sampled during active COVID-19. Both conserved end residues are part of each CDR3. The D gene is left open where the match is weak. Clone size appears in some rows only: once, few, many, or a class for an expanded clone.

J	size	D	V	CDR3	DNA
TRBJ2-2	once	.	TRBV5-8	CASRRRGQSNTGELFF	TGTGCCAGCAGACGGCGGGGACAGTCGAACACCGGGGAGCTGTTTTTT
TRBJ2-5	.	.	TRBV5-5	CASSLATGNRKETQYF	TGTGCCAGCAGCTTGGCAACAGGTAATCGGAAAGAGACCCAGTACTTC
TRBJ1-5	.	TRBD1	TRBV5-8	CASSMGQGNQPQHF	TGTGCCAGCAGCATGGGACAGGGGAATCAGCCCCAGCATTTT
TRBJ1-2	.	TRBD1	TRBV3-1/TRBV3-2	CASKTGGDYGYTF	TGTGCCAGCAAGACAGGGGGCGACTATGGCTACACCTTC
TRBJ1-2	once	.	TRBV11-2	CASSPDNYYGYTF	TGTGCCAGCAGCCCCGACAACTACTATGGCTACACCTTC
TRBJ2-1	.	TRBD2	TRBV7-9	CASSLAGRVNEQFF	TGTGCCAGCAGCTTAGCGGGGAGGGTAAATGAGCAGTTCTTC
TRBJ2-1	.	.	TRBV5-4	CASSPRRAGYNEQFF	TGTGCCAGCAGCCCGAGGAGGGCCGGATACAATGAGCAGTTCTTC
TRBJ2-7	.	TRBD2	TRBV5-1	CASSLRQGALGLAGTFSYEQYF	TGCGCCAGCAGCTTACGACAAGGGGCGCTAGGACTAGCGGGGACATTCTCCTACGAGCAGTACTTC
TRBJ2-7	.	.	TRBV19	CASSMRQIPSYEQYF	TGTGCCAGTAGTATGCGACAGATTCCTTCCTACGAGCAGTACTTC
TRBJ2-1	.	.	TRBV10-1	CASSRLATYNEQFF	TGCGCCAGCAGTCGGCTAGCAACCTACAATGAGCAGTTCTTC
TRBJ1-1	.	.	TRBV6-6	CASRRTEGTEAFF	TGTGCCAGCAGGAGGACAGAGGGCACTGAAGCTTTCTTT
TRBJ2-3	.	TRBD1	TRBV19	CASSRDRVTDTQYF	TGTGCCAGTAGCCGGGACAGGGTCACAGATACGCAGTATTTT
TRBJ2-3	.	.	TRBV5-1	CASSPAGGTDTQYF	TGCGCCAGCAGTCCGGCAGGGGGCACAGATACGCAGTATTTT
TRBJ1-5	.	.	TRBV29-1	CSVAPGGGADQPQHF	TGCAGCGTTGCGCCCGGAGGGGGGGCCGATCAGCCCCAGCATTTT
TRBJ2-7	once	TRBD1	TRBV27	CASSLRPPDRASYEQYF	TGTGCCAGCAGTTTAAGGCCCCCCGACAGGGCCTCCTACGAGCAGTACTTC
TRBJ1-4	.	TRBD1	TRBV15	CATSREGQGSNEKLFF	TGTGCCACCAGCAGAGAAGGACAGGGGAGTAATGAAAAACTGTTTTTT
TRBJ2-7	.	.	TRBV2	CASNKGLGEQYF	TGTGCCAGCAATAAGGGGCTAGGCGAGCAGTACTTC
TRBJ2-3	.	.	TRBV7-5	CARSYRKLAGGTDTQYF	TGTGCCAGAAGCTATAGGAAACTAGCGGGAGGCACAGATACGCAGTATTTT
TRBJ1-2	many	.	TRBV16	CASSQSYGTYGYTF	TGTGCCAGCAGCCAATCTTACGGGACTTATGGCTACACCTTC
TRBJ2-3	.	.	TRBV6-1	CASSEATAGAPGDTQYF	TGTGCCAGCAGTGAAGCAACGGCGGGGGCCCCAGGGGATACGCAGTATTTT
TRBJ2-3	.	TRBD2	TRBV27	CASSLTPRGLEQADTQYF	TGTGCCAGCAGTTTAACACCCCGGGGACTAGAGCAGGCAGATACGCAGTATTTT
TRBJ1-2	.	.	TRBV28	CASIKPPYGYTF	TGTGCCAGCATAAAGCCTCCCTATGGCTACACCTTC
TRBJ1-1	.	.	TRBV11-2	CASSLVENTEAFF	TGTGCCAGCAGCTTAGTAGAGAACACTGAAGCTTTCTTT
TRBJ2-7	.	TRBD2	TRBV5-1	CASSFGAGVTYEQYF	TGCGCCAGCAGCTTCGGAGCGGGAGTTACCTACGAGCAGTACTTC
TRBJ2-5	.	.	TRBV5-6	CASSLGIPGTYEETQYF	TGTGCCAGCAGCTTGGGGATCCCCGGGACATACGAAGAGACCCAGTACTTC
TRBJ2-3	once	.	TRBV20-1	CSATRKDF	TGCAGTGCGACACGCAAAGATTTT
TRBJ1-3	few	TRBD1	TRBV5-1	CASSLQGQASSGNTIYF	TGCGCCAGCAGCTTGCAGGGACAGGCGAGCTCTGGAAACACCATATATTTT
TRBJ1-3	once	.	TRBV6-5	CASSYRPGDSGNTIYF	TGTGCCAGCAGTTACCGTCCAGGGGACTCTGGAAACACCATATATTTT
TRBJ2-7	.	.	TRBV7-9	CASSFDPGYEQYF	TGTGCCAGCAGCTTCGACCCGGGGTACGAGCAGTACTTC
TRBJ2-5	.	TRBD1	TRBV18	CASSLQSGGQETQYF	TGTGCCAGCTCACTTCAATCAGGGGGCCAAGAGACCCAGTACTTC
TRBJ1-2	.	.	TRBV10-2	CASSAGSGRRGYTF	TGCGCCAGCAGTGCCGGGTCAGGGCGTCGCGGCTACACCTTC
TRBJ2-3	.	.	TRBV7-9	CASSLQTPDTQYF	TGTGCCAGCAGCTTACAGACTCCAGATACGCAGTATTTT
TRBJ2-7	.	.	TRBV7-9	CASSSRTSSYEQYF	TGTGCCAGCAGCTCTAGAACCAGTTCCTACGAGCAGTACTTC
TRBJ1-2	.	TRBD1	TRBV9	CASSVQETGVYGYTF	TGTGCCAGCAGCGTACAGGAAACAGGGGTCTATGGCTACACCTTC
TRBJ1-1	many	TRBD1	TRBV27	CASSEIPDRGYGGEAFF	TGTGCCAGCAGCGAAATACCGGACAGGGGGTATGGCGGTGAAGCTTTCTTT
TRBJ2-7	.	TRBD2	TRBV5-1	CASTLAGDYEQYF	TGCGCCAGCACCTTAGCGGGAGACTACGAGCAGTACTTC
TRBJ1-1	.	.	TRBV28	CASSLTLIRAEAFF	TGTGCCAGCAGTTTAACATTAATTCGGGCTGAAGCTTTCTTT
TRBJ2-5	.	TRBD1	TRBV18	CASSPPGGETQYF	TGTGCCAGCTCACCCCCAGGGGGAGAGACCCAGTACTTC
TRBJ2-1	.	.	TRBV5-1	CASSFPGVEEEFF	TGCGCCAGCAGCTTCCCGGGGGTTGAAGAGGAGTTCTTC
TRBJ1-5	.	.	TRBV28	CASSSGEWRQPQHF	TGTGCCAGCAGTTCTGGGGAGTGGCGGCAGCCCCAGCATTTT